In this sample, the clone carrying this TCR beta chain turned up a few times. Its antigen is as yet unknown. TCRdb reprocessed the 5' RACE reads with MiXCR, giving one entry per CDR3 protein. The repertoire holds approximately 290,000 distinct CDR3 sequences, roughly 19% seen once, with roughly 20% in the top ten. These data come from a study of T-cell memory formation after mild COVID-19. General study points: The study found contracting CD4+ clones mainly in CM and EM and contracting CD8+ clones in EMRA.

The CDR3 runs 14 residues. V was pared by 7 bases and J by 2 bases, with 9 bases between. Germline V CDR1 and CDR2: SGHVS, FQNEAQ. The receptor's source is a man younger than 35 who had mild COVID-19 (a few samples of this study predate the infection). Cell type and time point are not known. The chain has TRBV7-8 and TRBJ2-6; no reliable D call. The sequencing sample was made of PBMCs or a T cell subset sorted from them (not recorded which). The CDR3 DNA sequence: TGTGCCAGCACCCCCTCGACTGGGGCCAACGTCCTGACTTTC. Translating it yields CASTPSTGANVLTF. Based on the CDR3 plus reference TRBV7-8 and TRBJ2-6, the full variable domain is GAGVSQSPRYKVAKRGQDVALRCDPISGHVSLFWYQQALGQGPEFLTYFQNEAQLDKSGLPSDRFFAERPEGSVSTLKIQRTQQEDSAVYLCASTPSTGANVLTFGAGSRLTVL.